This paragraph reports one T cell receptor (beta chain). From germline, CDR1 is LNHDA and CDR2 SQIVND (reference sequence). The CDR3 covers 14 residues. V was shortened by 3 bases and J by 5 bases, with 13 bases between the two germline ends. This sample is part of a study of T cell repertoires in ileal Crohn's disease. The repertoire was sequenced with immunoSEQ multiplex PCR; TCRdb's copy has only in-frame clones and lacks some. The sample yields 10,000 to 14,000 clones, around 76% seen once. The sequenced sample consisted of ileal tissue. The genes are TRBV19 and TRBJ1-1; maybe TRBD1 (5 bases). This clonotype was obtained from an adult with Crohn's disease. Here the CDR3 reads CASSMRGPRTEAFF. CDR3 nucleotides: TGTGCCAGTAGTATGCGGGGACCCCGGACTGAAGCTTTCTTT.